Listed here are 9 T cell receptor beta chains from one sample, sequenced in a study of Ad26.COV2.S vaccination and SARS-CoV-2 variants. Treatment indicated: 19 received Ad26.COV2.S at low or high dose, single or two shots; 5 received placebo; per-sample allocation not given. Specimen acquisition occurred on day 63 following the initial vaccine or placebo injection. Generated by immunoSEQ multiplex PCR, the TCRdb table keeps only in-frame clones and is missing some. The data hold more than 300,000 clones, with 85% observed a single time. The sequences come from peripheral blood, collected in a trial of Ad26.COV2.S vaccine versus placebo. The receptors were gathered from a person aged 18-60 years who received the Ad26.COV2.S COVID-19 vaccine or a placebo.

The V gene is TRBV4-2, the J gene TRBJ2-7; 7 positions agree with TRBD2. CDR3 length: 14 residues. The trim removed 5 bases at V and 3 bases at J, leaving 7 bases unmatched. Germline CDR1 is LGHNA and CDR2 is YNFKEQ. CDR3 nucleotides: TGTGCCAGCAGCTTCGCGGGGGATGACTACGAGCAGTACTTC. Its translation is CASSFAGDDYEQYF.

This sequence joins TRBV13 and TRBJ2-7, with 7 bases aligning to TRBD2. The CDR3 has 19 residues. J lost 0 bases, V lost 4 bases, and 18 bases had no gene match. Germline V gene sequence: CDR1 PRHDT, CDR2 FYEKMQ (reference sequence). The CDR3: CASSSVVPPLGGGSYEQYF. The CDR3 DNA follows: TGTGCCAGCAGCTCCGTAGTGCCCCCCCTTGGGGGGGGCTCCTACGAGCAGTACTTC. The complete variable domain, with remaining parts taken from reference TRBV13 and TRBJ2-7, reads AAGVIQSPRHLIKEKRETATLKCYPIPRHDTVYWYQQGPGQDPQFLISFYEKMQSDKGSIPDRFSAQQFSDYHSELNMSSLELGDSALYFCASSSVVPPLGGGSYEQYFGPGTRLTVT.

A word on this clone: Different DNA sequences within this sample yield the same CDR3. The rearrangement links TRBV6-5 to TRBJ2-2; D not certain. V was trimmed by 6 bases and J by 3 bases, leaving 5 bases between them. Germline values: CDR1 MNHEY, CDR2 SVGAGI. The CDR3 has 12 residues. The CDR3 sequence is CASSYYTGELFF. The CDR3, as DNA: TGTGCCAGCAGCTATTACACCGGGGAGCTGTTTTTT.

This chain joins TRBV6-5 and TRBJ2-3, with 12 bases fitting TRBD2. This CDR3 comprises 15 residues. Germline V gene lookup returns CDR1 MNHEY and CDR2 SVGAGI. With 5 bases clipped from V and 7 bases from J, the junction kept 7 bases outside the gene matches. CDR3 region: CASSPLAGGTHTQYF. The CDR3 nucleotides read TGTGCCAGCAGTCCACTAGCGGGGGGCACGCATACGCAGTATTTT.

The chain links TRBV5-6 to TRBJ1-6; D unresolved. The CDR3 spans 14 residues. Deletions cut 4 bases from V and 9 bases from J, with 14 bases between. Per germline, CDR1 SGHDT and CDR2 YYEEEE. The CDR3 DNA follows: TGTGCCAGCAGCCGAATTTCCGACCTTTCACCCCTCCACTTT. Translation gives CASSRISDLSPLHF.

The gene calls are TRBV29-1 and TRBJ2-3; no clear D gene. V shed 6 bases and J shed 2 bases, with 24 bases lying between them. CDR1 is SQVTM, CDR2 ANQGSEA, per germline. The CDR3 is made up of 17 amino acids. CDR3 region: CSVLLPLSPTHTDTQYF. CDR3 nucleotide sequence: TGCAGCGTCCTTCTACCTCTCTCACCGACCCACACAGATACGCAGTATTTT.

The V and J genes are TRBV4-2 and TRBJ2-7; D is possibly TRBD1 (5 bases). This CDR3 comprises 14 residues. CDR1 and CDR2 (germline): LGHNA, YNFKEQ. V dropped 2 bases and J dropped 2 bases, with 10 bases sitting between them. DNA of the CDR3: TGTGCCAGCAGCCAACTTGTAGGGGCCTACGAGCAGTACTTC. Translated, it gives CASSQLVGAYEQYF.

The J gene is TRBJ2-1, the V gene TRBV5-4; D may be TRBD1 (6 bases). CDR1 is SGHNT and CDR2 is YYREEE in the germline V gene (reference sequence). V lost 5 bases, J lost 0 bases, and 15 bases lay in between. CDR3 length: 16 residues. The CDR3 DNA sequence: TGTGCCAGCAGAGAGATCACAGGGAGCTCCTACAATGAGCAGTTCTTC. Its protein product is CASREITGSSYNEQFF.

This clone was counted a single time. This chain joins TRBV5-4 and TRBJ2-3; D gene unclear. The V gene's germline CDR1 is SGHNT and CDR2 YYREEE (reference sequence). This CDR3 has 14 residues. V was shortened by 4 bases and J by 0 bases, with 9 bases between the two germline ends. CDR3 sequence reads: CASSLDPSTDTQYF. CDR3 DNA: TGTGCCAGCAGCCTTGACCCGAGCACAGATACGCAGTATTTT.